This T cell receptor beta chain was obtained from a study of blood T cells in healthy people across ages. Isolated per sample were at least 7 million PBMCs. The V end was cut by 2 bases, the J end by 15 bases, with 14 bases between. From germline, CDR1 is ENHRY and CDR2 SYGVKD. CDR3 length: 12 residues. A sample-barcoded 5' primer and a J-beta primer mix were used in a second PCR of about 6 to 11 cycles. TCRdb re-analysed the 5' RACE reads in MiXCR, keeping a single row per CDR3 protein. Found here are some 1.5 million distinct CDR3 sequences, over 25% of them singletons; the top ten hold over 7%. This clonotype was recorded a few times. The antigen is not known. Study-wide results and caveats: Older age went with lower TCR beta diversity per million T cells, in a roughly linear way. Any changes in expanded clonotypes were possibly confounded, as donor CMV status remained unknown.

The genes are TRBV10-3 and TRBJ2-1; perhaps TRBD2 as D (6 bases). The sequence came from a woman in her 30s in good health. Material: blood. Here the CDR3 DNA reads TGTGCCATCAGTGAGACTGGCCTACTAGCGTTCTTC. It is translated as CAISETGLLAFF.